Each of the 32 T cell receptor beta chains below was sequenced from the same sample in a study of siplizumab effects on memory and regulatory T cells. Their antigen targets remain unknown. Cells that made up the mixed lymphocyte reaction were cocultured at 37°C for around 6 days. Assay: immunoSEQ multiplex PCR; the TCRdb copy retains only in-frame clones and omits some. The sample has about 19,000 clones, approximately 44% seen once. Sample: CFSE-low (dividing) CD4+ T cells sorted from an allogeneic mixed lymphocyte reaction. All receptors come from a human donor in good health; the cells came from an allogeneic mixed lymphocyte reaction. Some clones in this sample may be carry-over from other donors' samples.

Worth noting for this clone: Germline is not matched at one junction end, which may reflect a read error. The genes are TRBV2 and TRBJ2-3, with D perhaps TRBD1 or TRBD2 (6 bases each). The CDR3 has 13 amino acids. In germline, CDR1 is SNHLY, CDR2 FYNNEI. The CDR3 protein is CASRTLATGTQYF. The CDR3 DNA reads as TGTGCCAGCAGGACGCTAGCGACAGGTACGCAGTATTTT.

This clone was seen only a few times. The chain couples TRBV7-9 to TRBJ1-2; D unresolved. Trimming shortened V by 4 bases and J by 8 bases, and 17 bases separated the two germline ends. The CDR3 is 14 residues long. Germline V gene data show CDR1 as SEHNR and CDR2 as FQNEAQ (reference sequence). The CDR3 spells CASSSPTGSSGYTF. As DNA, the CDR3 is TGTGCCAGCAGCTCCCCGACGGGTTCAAGCGGCTACACCTTC. Supplemented by reference TRBV7-9 and TRBJ1-2, the full variable domain reads DTGVSQNPRHKITKRGQNVTFRCDPISEHNRLYWYRQTLGQGPEFLTYFQNEAQLEKSRLLSDRFSAERPKGSFSTLEIQRTEQGDSAMYLCASSSPTGSSGYTFGSGTRLTVV.

The J gene is TRBJ2-6, the V gene TRBV7-3; D is unclear. V was pared by 5 bases and J by 2 bases, with 4 bases between. The CDR3 totals 13 residues. Germline lookup yields CDR1 SGHTA and CDR2 FQGTGA. CDR3 nucleotide sequence: TGTGCCAGCAGCCTAGCTGGGGCCAACGTCCTGACTTTC. This encodes CASSLAGANVLTF.

The V gene is TRBV9, the J gene TRBJ2-1; D is possibly TRBD1 (5 bases). Germline V gene sequence: CDR1 SGDLS, CDR2 YYNGEE. V lost 3 bases and J 8 bases, leaving 15 bases between the germline ends. The CDR3 extends over 14 amino acids. The CDR3 loop is CASSAEVQGYEQFF. DNA of the CDR3: TGTGCCAGCAGCGCGGAAGTTCAGGGCTATGAGCAGTTCTTC.

The CDR3 reads CASSYVGVTHSGYTF. The CDR3 coding sequence is TGTGCCAGCAGTTACGTGGGGGTAACCCACAGTGGCTACACCTTC. The gene calls are TRBV6-5 and TRBJ1-2; a possible D gene is TRBD1 (5 bases). The V and J ends lost 2 bases and 7 bases respectively, with 17 bases between them. This CDR3 spans 15 amino acids. Germline CDR1 is MNHEY and CDR2 is SVGAGI.

V and J are TRBV4-2 and TRBJ2-5, with D maybe TRBD2 (6 bases). This CDR3 has 16 residues. V shed 1 base and J shed 4 bases, with 16 bases lying between them. Per the germline V gene, CDR1 is LGHNA and CDR2 is YNFKEQ. In DNA, the CDR3 is TGTGCCAGCAGCCAAGTAGGCCTTGGGGGGAGAGAGACCCAGTACTTC. It codes for CASSQVGLGGRETQYF.

CDR3 coding DNA: TGTGCCAGCAGTTTGGGATCGTTCTCCTATAATTCACCCCTCCACTTT. Its translation: CASSLGSFSYNSPLHF. The gene calls are TRBV27 and TRBJ1-6; D gene ambiguous. Germline lookup yields CDR1 MNHEY and CDR2 SMNVEV (reference sequence). The CDR3 spans 16 residues. Deletions cut 3 bases from V and 0 bases from J, with 9 bases between.

Concerning this clone: A much larger clone lies a single base off, so this may be a read error. The J gene is TRBJ2-1, the V gene TRBV2, with D hard to call. The CDR3 spans 11 residues. From germline, CDR1 is SNHLY and CDR2 FYNNEI. Trimming removed 9 bases from V and 2 bases from J, with 5 bases in between. In DNA form, the CDR3 reads TGTGCCAGTGGGACCTACAATGAGCAGTTCTTC. As protein: CASGTYNEQFF.

This clone came up a few times. The chain is built from TRBV10-3 and TRBJ1-3; 8 bases map to TRBD1. The CDR3 runs to 13 residues. V was clipped by 10 bases and J by 1 base; unmatched bases: 3. The germline CDR1 and CDR2 sequences are ENHRY and SYGVKD. CDR3: CASNRGSGNTIYF. The CDR3, as DNA: TGTGCCAGTAACAGGGGGTCTGGAAACACCATATATTTT.

The chain has TRBV12-5 and TRBJ2-7, with TRBD1 matching over 11 bases. Germline values: CDR1 LGHNT, CDR2 FRNRAP. The CDR3 runs 16 residues. After removal of 3 bases from V and 2 bases from J, the junction contained 6 bases not matched to a gene. CDR3 residues: CASGFGTGGFAYEQYF. CDR3 DNA: TGTGCTAGTGGTTTCGGGACAGGGGGTTTCGCCTACGAGCAGTACTTC.

The sample holds many counts of this clone. This rearrangement joins TRBV7-2 to TRBJ2-5; D perhaps matches TRBD2 (6 bases). The CDR3 loop spans 14 amino acids. The V end lost 6 bases, the J end lost 2 bases, and 13 bases lay between the germline ends. Germline V CDR1 and CDR2: SGHTA, FQGNSA. The CDR3 loop reads CASSSWTKQETQYF. The DNA of the CDR3 is TGTGCCAGCAGTTCTTGGACTAAACAAGAGACCCAGTACTTC.

This sequence joins TRBV28 and TRBJ2-5; D tentatively fits TRBD1 or TRBD2 (5 bases each). Germline values: CDR1 MDHEN, CDR2 SYDVKM. The CDR3 runs 12 residues. V was clipped by 3 bases and J by 7 bases, with 9 bases between them. Here the CDR3 DNA reads TGTGCCAGCAGTTTGGGGGATACGACCCAGTACTTC. It codes for CASSLGDTTQYF.

This clone is categorized as medium-sized (0.01 to 0.1%). This rearrangement joins TRBV2 to TRBJ1-5; no clear D. Per germline, CDR1 SNHLY and CDR2 FYNNEI. The CDR3 contains 15 residues. V lost 3 bases and J lost 7, with 16 bases in between. The CDR3 DNA sequence: TGTGCCAGCAGTGACGGGAGCGGGATAAGGCAGCCCCAGCATTTT. Protein product: CASSDGSGIRQPQHF.

This clone was picked up a small number of times. The V gene is TRBV18, the J gene TRBJ2-3; 10 bases agree with TRBD2. Trimming took 3 bases from V and 1 from J; bases not matched to a gene: 10. Germline V gene lookup returns CDR1 KGHSH and CDR2 LQKENI. The CDR3 covers 18 residues. The CDR3 DNA follows: TGTGCCAGCTCACCCATGATCCAGCGGGGGGGCGGCACAGATACGCAGTATTTT. It yields the protein CASSPMIQRGGGTDTQYF.

This clone was seen many times. The gene calls are TRBV7-9 and TRBJ2-1; 9 nucleotides match TRBD1. The CDR3 consists of 16 residues. Germline values: CDR1 SEHNR, CDR2 FQNEAQ (reference sequence). V shed 1 base and J 5 bases; nucleotides not matched to a gene: 6. Here the CDR3 reads CASSLDWDRDNNEQFF. CDR3 in DNA: TGTGCCAGCAGCTTAGACTGGGACAGGGATAACAATGAGCAGTTCTTC.

V and J are TRBV7-2 and TRBJ1-5; 9 bases fit TRBD1. Per germline, CDR1 SGHTA and CDR2 FQGNSA. V dropped 3 bases and J dropped 6; count of bases not matched to a gene: 6. This CDR3 comprises 15 residues. In DNA form, the CDR3 reads TGTGCCAGCAGCTTCGGGACAGGGTTTGGTCAGCCCCAGCATTTT. This gives the protein CASSFGTGFGQPQHF.

The rearrangement uses TRBV5-2 and TRBJ1-5. TRBV5-2 is a documented pseudogene. This CDR3 is built from 15 residues. CDR3 sequence: CASSLGGAGNQPQHF. Written as DNA, the CDR3 is TGTGCCAGCAGCTTGGGAGGGGCCGGCAATCAGCCCCAGCATTTT.

The chain combines TRBV20-1 with TRBJ2-3, with D unclear. Germline V gene lookup returns CDR1 DFQATT and CDR2 SNEGSKA (reference sequence). V lost 0 bases, J lost 7 bases, and 5 bases lay in between. The CDR3 is made up of 11 amino acids. For the CDR3, the DNA is TGCAGTGCTAGAGAACTATATACGCAGTATTTT. This gives the protein CSARELYTQYF.

The table lists this clone with a few counts. J is TRBJ2-7 and V is TRBV10-3; the match to TRBD1 covers 10 bases. The junction had 6 bases not matched to a gene; V was cut back by 7 bases and J by 6 bases. The CDR3 covers 13 residues. Germline V lookup: CDR1 ENHRY, CDR2 SYGVKD. CDR3 loop: CAITKGQGGEQYF. The CDR3 DNA reads TGTGCCATCACCAAAGGACAGGGGGGCGAGCAGTACTTC.

The rearrangement uses TRBV5-6 and TRBJ1-3; the D gene is possibly TRBD1 (5 bases). CDR3 length: 13 amino acids. The V end lost 2 bases, the J end lost 4 bases, and 7 bases lay between the germline ends. Germline lookup yields CDR1 SGHDT and CDR2 YYEEEE. In DNA form, the CDR3 reads TGTGCCAGCAGCTTCAGGGTCGGAAACACCATATATTTT. Translated: CASSFRVGNTIYF.

This sequence joins TRBV7-2 and TRBJ2-5, with D maybe TRBD2 (7 bases). V lost 5 bases to trimming and J lost 2 bases, with 18 bases between them. CDR1 SGHTA and CDR2 FQGNSA come from the germline V gene. This CDR3 has 16 residues. CDR3 protein: CASSHLGGGGQETQYF. In nucleotides, the CDR3 is TGTGCCAGCAGCCACTTAGGGGGGGGCGGGCAAGAGACCCAGTACTTC. Combining the CDR3 with reference TRBV7-2 and TRBJ2-5 gives the whole variable domain GAGVSQSPSNKVTEKGKDVELRCDPISGHTALYWYRQSLGQGLEFLIYFQGNSAPDKSGLPSDRFSAERTGGSVSTLTIQRTQQEDSAVYLCASSHLGGGGQETQYFGPGTRLLVL.

The V gene is TRBV18, the J gene TRBJ2-7, with 7 bases identical to TRBD1. Germline values: CDR1 KGHSH, CDR2 LQKENI. The length of the CDR3 is 14 residues. Trimming took 3 bases from V and 7 from J; bases not matched to a gene: 9. The chain's CDR3 is CASSPSKGAGEQYF. The CDR3 bases are TGTGCCAGCTCACCGTCGAAGGGGGCAGGTGAGCAGTACTTC.

The chain couples TRBV6-6 to TRBJ1-3; unclear D gene. V lost 2 bases to trimming and J lost 0 bases, with 11 bases between them. This CDR3 spans 16 amino acids. In germline, CDR1 is MNHNY, CDR2 SVGAGI (reference sequence). The DNA for the CDR3 is TGTGCCAGCAGTTACCCTCATAGGATCTCTGGAAACACCATATATTTT. It specifies CASSYPHRISGNTIYF.

This chain uses TRBV6-5 with TRBJ1-2; no reliable D call. Germline CDR1 reads MNHEY; CDR2 reads SVGAGI. Trimming left V 2 bases short and J 0 bases short, with 7 bases between. This CDR3 has 14 amino acids. The CDR3 sequence is CASSYVRANYGYTF. The CDR3, as DNA: TGTGCCAGCAGTTACGTTCGAGCTAACTATGGCTACACCTTC.

By share of the sample, this clone is medium-sized. The chain is built from TRBV21-1 and TRBJ1-6; TRBD1 was called by the table and not checked on the DNA. TRBV21-1 is listed as a pseudogene. The CDR3 is made up of 17 amino acids. CDR3: CASSKYLPSSYNSPLHF. The CDR3 DNA follows: TGTGCCAGCAGCAAATACCTCCCCAGCTCCTATAATTCACCCCTCCACTTT.

This clone was seen more than once but under ten times. This chain joins TRBV5-5 and TRBJ1-2; D not resolved. CDR1 and CDR2 from the germline V gene are SGHKS and YYEKEE (reference sequence). The CDR3 is made up of 14 amino acids. With 0 bases removed from V and 4 bases from J, the gap between germline ends came to 10 bases. The CDR3 reads CASSLVGEGYGYTF. The CDR3 DNA reads TGTGCCAGCAGCTTGGTTGGGGAGGGCTATGGCTACACCTTC.

DNA of the CDR3: TGCAGCGTTATACGTTGGACAGCCTCTGGAAACACCATATATTTT. Translation gives CSVIRWTASGNTIYF. The chain links TRBV29-1 to TRBJ1-3; perhaps TRBD1 as D (6 bases). Looked up from germline, CDR1 is SQVTM and CDR2 is ANQGSEA. CDR3 length equals 15 residues. The ends were cut back, 5 bases at V and 0 bases at J, with 14 bases in the middle.

The V and J genes are TRBV19 and TRBJ1-4, with 9 bases fitting TRBD1. CDR1 is LNHDA, CDR2 SQIVND, per germline (reference sequence). V shed 4 bases and J 7 bases; nucleotides not matched to a gene: 7. The CDR3 contains 15 residues. CDR3 in amino acids: CASSTDRGYREKLFF. In DNA, the CDR3 is TGTGCCAGTAGTACCGACAGGGGGTATCGTGAAAAACTGTTTTTT.

This clone was found a few times. The chain combines TRBV2 with TRBJ2-2; a possible D gene is TRBD2 (5 bases). This CDR3 has 13 residues. V was shortened by 10 bases and J by 7 bases, with 16 bases between the two germline ends. Germline values: CDR1 SNHLY, CDR2 FYNNEI. The CDR3: CATRFAEVGELFF. As DNA, the CDR3 is TGTGCCACCCGGTTTGCGGAGGTCGGGGAGCTGTTTTTT.

The V gene is TRBV10-3, the J gene TRBJ2-7, with D hard to call. Germline CDR1 ENHRY, CDR2 SYGVKD. V lost 2 bases and J 2 bases, leaving 10 bases between the germline ends. The CDR3 contains 14 residues. This chain's CDR3 is CAISEGPRPYEQYF. CDR3 bases: TGTGCCATCAGTGAGGGCCCGCGACCCTACGAGCAGTACTTC.

The V and J genes are TRBV10-3 and TRBJ1-4, with D possibly TRBD1 on 6 matching bases. The V and J ends lost 4 bases and 7 bases respectively, with 25 bases between them. Germline loops: CDR1 ENHRY, CDR2 SYGVKD. CDR3 length: 18 residues. This chain's CDR3 is CAISGQANGQILGEKLFF. DNA of the CDR3: TGTGCCATCAGTGGACAGGCTAACGGACAGATCTTGGGTGAAAAACTGTTTTTT.

The chain is built from TRBV18 and TRBJ1-1, with TRBD1 identical over 7 bases. CDR1 is KGHSH, CDR2 LQKENI, per germline. This CDR3 contains 14 residues. V shed 3 bases, J shed 2 bases, and the junction held 3 bases outside the gene matches. CDR3: CASSPGQINTEAFF. CDR3 coding DNA: TGTGCCAGCTCACCGGGACAGATAAACACTGAAGCTTTCTTT.